This note documents a single T cell receptor beta chain sequence. Its antigen is not known. This CDR3 is 17 amino acids long. The germline CDR1 and CDR2 sequences are MNHNS and SASEGT. The V and J ends lost 3 bases and 4 bases, in that order; junction bases with no gene match: 14. Assay used: immunoSEQ multiplex PCR; TCRdb lists only in-frame clones, some missing. Of roughly 10,000 clones listed, over 80% were seen once; the top ten hold around 6.6%. The data are from a study of high-grade serous ovarian cancer treatment subgroups. Tumor tissue was taken before any definitive surgery or chemotherapy was given. Overall study findings and caveats: Tumors within one patient showed repertoire similarity of roughly 0.1 to 0.79. TCR relatedness rose with neoantigen level and trended with mutation load.

The chain couples TRBV6-1 to TRBJ2-5; 7 bases align to TRBD2. The TCR originated in a human donor with high-grade serous ovarian cancer. Material: tumor tissue. This CDR3 reads CASSDPLGGGIGETQYF. The CDR3, as DNA: TGTGCCAGCAGTGACCCACTTGGGGGGGGGATAGGAGAGACCCAGTACTTC.